This T cell receptor (beta chain) was found in a study of cytomegalovirus exposure and HLA in healthy donors. Findings and caveats of the study: Rarity held for most TCR sequences, but there were some public TCRs that occurred in many donors. In vitro testing confirmed a few CMV-associated chains as specific for CMV antigens.

The ends lost 7 bases at V and 3 bases at J; junction bases unmatched: 10. CDR1 and CDR2 (germline): ENHRY, SYGVKD. This CDR3 contains 16 residues. As concerns this clone: Its antigen is currently unknown.

Method: immunoSEQ multiplex PCR; TCRdb's copy keeps in-frame clones and lacks some. The sample shows 110,000 to 150,000 clones, about 94% of them seen only once. The receptor was isolated from a man aged 18 to 30 in good health and CMV-seropositive. Material: PBMCs. The V call is TRBV10-3, the J call TRBJ1-1; 11 bases are a match to TRBD1. CDR3 loop: CAITNGQGARDTEAFF. The CDR3 bases are TGTGCCATCACCAACGGACAGGGGGCGCGGGACACTGAAGCTTTCTTT.